This T cell receptor (beta chain) was sequenced in a study of OX40 agonist ivuxolimab in advanced cancers. Across the study: Patients undergoing dose escalation presented with hepatocellular carcinoma, melanoma, renal cell or head and neck cancer.

Data came from immunoSEQ multiplex PCR; TCRdb stores just in-frame clones and leaves some out. The profile shows 55,000 to 65,000 clones, 85% of them singletons. Germline-derived CDR1 and CDR2 are SGHAT and FQNNGV. Trimming took 5 bases from V and 2 from J; bases not matched to a gene: 6. The CDR3 is 14 amino acids. The sample was CD4+ or CD8+ T cells sorted from blood, taken in a trial of the OX40 agonist ivuxolimab. The chain uses TRBV11-2 and TRBJ2-7; 7 bases map to TRBD2. The clonotype was recovered from an adult with an advanced solid tumor such as melanoma, head and neck, liver or kidney cancer. CDR3 coding DNA: TGTGCCAGCAGCAATTCCGGGACTACCTACGAGCAGTACTTC. Encoded protein: CASSNSGTTYEQYF.